This T cell receptor (beta chain) was captured in a study of blood T cell repertoires in COVID-19 (dated by TCRdb to the early 2020s). Broadly, across the study: Collaborator samples came from the United States, Italy and Spain and covered acute and convalescent phases of COVID-19. The prospective study material was composed of cDNA or gDNA derived from T cells, B-cell-depleted T cells, or PBMCs. The dataset comprised deeply sampled blood TCRbeta repertoires from subjects exposed to, actively infected with, or recovered from COVID-19. The repertoires were made available in a free public database intended to serve as a resource for research on the immune response to SARS-CoV-2. The samples were drawn from two sources: the first 160 participants of the ongoing ImmuneRACE study, and 950 to 1,500 subjects contributed by 6 global collaborators. A de-identified subject ID, COVID-19 status, age in years and sex were almost always included in the sample metadata. HLA class I and class II types, where available, came from metadata supplied by the sample provider rather than from assay-based typing.

In the prospective study, participants were roughly 18 to 90 years old, resided in 24 geographic areas of the United States, and were enrolled through a virtual design. In the prospective study, participants were assigned to cohorts based on the clinical history participants reported in a screening survey and a study questionnaire. In the prospective study, whole blood, serum and a nasopharyngeal or oropharyngeal swab were collected from each participant by mobile phlebotomists. Additional blood draws and questionnaires over an approximately two-month period could optionally be provided by prospective study participants. Prospective study blood samples were shipped either frozen or at room temperature before DNA extraction. As concerns this clone: Its cognate antigen has yet to be identified. No per-base quality is available; no much larger clone lies one base away.

Results the study describes overall, beyond this receptor: Clinical and demographic metadata were provided uncurated, with the amount varying by source and participant.

The immunoSEQ Assay, a bias-controlled multiplex PCR, was used to amplify TCRbeta CDR3 regions from genomic DNA. The source study handled its data this way. Within the assay, amplification of reference gene primers was used to estimate how many nucleated cells each sample contained. Sequence reads were collapsed and filtered to measure the absolute abundance of every unique TCRbeta CDR3 rearrangement. For each sample, productive Simpson clonality was calculated by taking the square root of Simpson's diversity index across productive rearrangements. TCRdb limited this immuneACCESS table to in-frame rearrangements with V and J called. A share of clones is missing; checked studies link under half to unresolved V genes, and the rest is unexplained. The V and J calls and clone size are taken from that table; D and trimming were inferred from the DNA. Here the sample has 250,000 or so clones; about nine tenths occur a single time. Of the sample, about 4% falls within the top ten clones.

The sample taken for sequencing was PBMCs or T cells enriched from blood (not recorded which). The TCR was taken from a woman in her twenties or thirties with acute COVID-19.

The CDR3: CASKERVRTGPRHGYTF. The DNA is as follows: TGTGCCAGTAAGGAAAGGGTCAGGACAGGGCCCCGGCATGGCTACACCTTC. The chain links TRBV19 with TRBJ1-2; TRBD1 aligns with 8 central bases. The germline V gene (reference sequence) supplies CDR1 LNHDA and CDR2 SQIVND. The CDR3 runs 17 amino acids, cysteine and phenylalanine included. Of all the DNA, just the CDR3 is kept, 51 bases in frame from base 1. V ends up 7 bases short and J 6 bases short, with an unmatched junction base count of 19.